A single sample is the source of the 16 T cell receptor beta chains below, sequenced in a study of high-grade serous ovarian cancer treatment subgroups. Assay: immunoSEQ multiplex PCR; the TCRdb copy retains only in-frame clones and omits some. The sample records about 15,000 clones, approximately 87% being singletons. The tumor samples were collected prior to definitive surgery or chemotherapy. The sequenced sample was tumor tissue. The receptors stem from a human donor with high-grade serous ovarian cancer.

The chain uses TRBV5-5 and TRBJ2-3, with 9 bases fitting TRBD1. The ends lost 0 bases at V and 1 base at J; junction bases unmatched: 0. Germline V CDR1 and CDR2: SGHKS, YYEKEE (reference sequence). The CDR3 totals 15 residues. CDR3 coding DNA: TGTGCCAGCAGCTTGGGGACAGGGGGCACAGATACGCAGTATTTT. This encodes CASSLGTGGTDTQYF.

The chain joins TRBV7-6 to TRBJ1-1; 9 bases line up with TRBD1. Trimming removed 4 bases from V and 5 bases from J; junction bases left unmatched: 8. CDR3 size: 15 residues. The V gene's germline CDR1 is SGHVS and CDR2 FNYEAQ. In DNA, the CDR3 is TGTGCCAGCAGCTGGTTGACAGGGGGTTCGACTGAAGCTTTCTTT. It translates to CASSWLTGGSTEAFF.

V and J are TRBV27 and TRBJ2-7; 10 nucleotides line up with TRBD1. CDR1 is MNHEY, CDR2 SMNVEV, per germline (reference sequence). With 5 bases clipped from V and 3 bases from J, the junction kept 10 bases outside the gene matches. The CDR3 is 16 amino acids. CDR3 sequence: CASSPLRTGGYYEQYF. CDR3 DNA: TGTGCCAGCAGTCCGCTCCGGACAGGGGGTTACTACGAGCAGTACTTC.

V is TRBV2 and J is TRBJ1-5; a possible D gene is TRBD1 (5 bases). Germline CDR1 reads SNHLY; CDR2 reads FYNNEI. V was pared by 6 bases and J by 3 bases, with 15 bases between. The CDR3 length is 15 residues. The CDR3, as DNA: TGTGCCAGCAGGGACCGGGACGGATACAATCAGCCCCAGCATTTT. It translates to CASRDRDGYNQPQHF.

This clone was seen a handful of times. This sequence joins TRBV7-9 and TRBJ2-2; TRBD1 might be the D (5 bases). The CDR3 consists of 14 residues. The V end was cut by 5 bases, the J end by 3 bases, with 10 bases between. CDR1 SEHNR and CDR2 FQNEAQ come from the germline V gene (reference sequence). CDR3 sequence: CASSTSGYTGELFF. The CDR3 DNA sequence: TGTGCCAGCAGCACCTCAGGGTACACCGGGGAGCTGTTTTTT. The variable domain in full, with the rest retrieved from reference TRBV7-9 and TRBJ2-2, is DTGVSQNPRHKITKRGQNVTFRCDPISEHNRLYWYRQTLGQGPEFLTYFQNEAQLEKSRLLSDRFSAERPKGSFSTLEIQRTEQGDSAMYLCASSTSGYTGELFFGEGSRLTVL.

The chain has TRBV12-5 and TRBJ2-5, with TRBD2 matching 11 bases. V shed 0 bases, J shed 5 bases, and the junction held 5 bases outside the gene matches. The CDR3 covers 16 residues. Looked up from germline, CDR1 is LGHNT and CDR2 is FRNRAP. The CDR3 spells CASGLVRPSGGETQYF. Here the CDR3 DNA reads TGTGCTAGTGGTTTGGTACGGCCTAGCGGGGGGGAGACCCAGTACTTC.

The chain links TRBV5-1 to TRBJ2-7; D may be TRBD1 or TRBD2 (5 bases each). Trimming stripped 4 bases from V and 5 bases from J, with 19 bases between. The CDR3 covers 15 residues. Germline V gives CDR1 SGHRS, CDR2 YFSETQ. CDR3 DNA sequence: TGCGCCAGCAGCGGGGGAGTGTGGGAAGCGGACGAGCAGTACTTC. Its translation: CASSGGVWEADEQYF.

This chain connects TRBV7-9 to TRBJ1-3; no definite D call. Between the trimmed V and J ends, which lost 5 bases and 0 bases, there was a span of 8 bases. From germline, CDR1 is SEHNR and CDR2 FQNEAQ (reference sequence). The CDR3 covers 14 residues. The CDR3 reads CASSDHNSGNTIYF. CDR3 nucleotide sequence: TGTGCCAGCAGCGACCACAACTCTGGAAACACCATATATTTT.

The J gene is TRBJ1-3, the V gene TRBV7-2; D gene unclear. The CDR3 runs 15 residues. CDR1 and CDR2 from the germline V gene are SGHTA and FQGNSA. V was cut by 5 bases and J by 0 bases, with 11 bases left in between. CDR3 in DNA: TGTGCCAGCAGCAAAGACTGGTCCTCTGGAAACACCATATATTTT. Translation: CASSKDWSSGNTIYF.

The chain carries TRBV6-4 and TRBJ2-7; 9 bases map to TRBD1. V gave up 4 bases and J gave up 2 bases; unmatched junction bases: 0. This CDR3 has 13 residues. CDR1 and CDR2 from the germline V gene are MRHNA and SNTAGT. DNA of the CDR3: TGTGCCAGCAGTGGGGACAGGGCCTACGAGCAGTACTTC. Residues: CASSGDRAYEQYF.

This clone has just one count. The chain employs TRBV2 and TRBJ2-3, with D unresolved. There are 16 residues in the CDR3. Germline values: CDR1 SNHLY, CDR2 FYNNEI. V lost 0 bases to trimming and J lost 2 bases, with 12 bases between them. The CDR3 sequence is CASSEATGPSTDTQYF. The CDR3 DNA sequence: TGTGCCAGCAGTGAAGCAACCGGACCCTCCACAGATACGCAGTATTTT.

The chain has TRBV4-2 and TRBJ1-1; D is uncertain. Per the germline V gene, CDR1 is LGHNA and CDR2 is YNFKEQ. This CDR3 has 13 amino acids. V dropped 0 bases and J dropped 4 bases, with 6 bases sitting between them. The CDR3 DNA reads as TGTGCCAGCAGCCAAGAAAGAAGCACTGAAGCTTTCTTT. Amino acid sequence: CASSQERSTEAFF.

This clone occurred a few times. J is TRBJ1-5 and V is TRBV27; D might be TRBD1 (5 bases). V gave up 2 bases and J gave up 3 bases, with 8 bases separating them. Germline V CDR1 and CDR2: MNHEY, SMNVEV (reference sequence). The CDR3 is made up of 14 amino acids. The CDR3 loop is CASSLQGNNQPQHF. CDR3 nucleotide sequence: TGTGCCAGCAGTTTACAGGGAAACAATCAGCCCCAGCATTTT.

The CDR3 spells CASSGLAGAFKETQYF. CDR3 DNA sequence: TGCGCCAGCAGCGGCCTAGCGGGGGCTTTCAAAGAGACCCAGTACTTC. The J gene is TRBJ2-5, the V gene TRBV5-1, with 10 bases aligning to TRBD2. Trimming removed 4 bases from V and 3 bases from J; junction bases left unmatched: 9. Germline CDR1 and CDR2: SGHRS and YFSETQ. The CDR3 covers 16 residues.

This chain connects TRBV20-1 to TRBJ2-2; no clear D. The CDR3 runs to 11 residues. Germline values: CDR1 DFQATT, CDR2 SNEGSKA (reference sequence). The V end was cut by 5 bases, the J end by 6 bases, with 7 bases between. The CDR3 loop reads CSAPWSGELFF. CDR3 DNA: TGCAGTGCTCCCTGGTCCGGGGAGCTGTTTTTT.

The rearrangement joins TRBV14 to TRBJ2-3, with D hard to call. Trimming removed 8 bases at V and 1 base at J, with 19 bases between. The V gene's germline CDR1 is SGHDN and CDR2 FVKESK. The CDR3 is 16 residues long. The DNA for the CDR3 is TGTGCCAGCTCGTTAGGGTTCTGGCAGGGCACAGATACGCAGTATTTT. Protein: CASSLGFWQGTDTQYF.